These 29 T cell receptor beta chains were all obtained from the same sample, sequenced in a study of cytomegalovirus exposure and HLA in healthy donors. The PCR was carried out with 60 Vbeta primers and 13 Jbeta primers. Produced via immunoSEQ multiplex PCR; TCRdb's table is partial and in-frame only. Altogether 95,000 to 150,000 clones are present, 81% being singletons, with the ten largest covering 2% to 2.5%. Sequenced input: PBMCs. Receptors originate from a woman in her forties in good health and CMV-seronegative.

V and J are TRBV9 and TRBJ2-5; 10 bases agree with TRBD2. V was clipped by 1 base and J by 1 base; unmatched bases: 4. Germline CDR1 is SGDLS and CDR2 is YYNGEE. This CDR3 spans 16 amino acids. CDR3 DNA sequence: TGTGCCAGCAGCGTACGAGCGGGGGGGCCCCAAGAGACCCAGTACTTC. Its protein product is CASSVRAGGPQETQYF.

The chain links TRBV7-2 to TRBJ2-5; TRBD2 matches 13 bases. V trimming: 5 bases; J trimming: 4 bases; junction bases outside the gene matches: 10. CDR1 is SGHTA and CDR2 is FQGNSA in the germline V gene. The CDR3 length is 17 residues. The CDR3 is CASSPWTSGSGRETQYF. CDR3 sequence (DNA): TGTGCCAGCAGCCCGTGGACTAGCGGGAGCGGGCGAGAGACCCAGTACTTC.

The rearrangement links TRBV29-1 to TRBJ2-5, with D maybe TRBD2 (5 bases). Germline V gene sequence: CDR1 SQVTM, CDR2 ANQGSEA. This CDR3 comprises 14 residues. V dropped 6 bases and J dropped 0 bases, with 14 bases sitting between them. CDR3 region: CSVVVRGNQETQYF. As DNA, the CDR3 is TGCAGCGTGGTGGTTCGAGGGAACCAAGAGACCCAGTACTTC.

The chain has TRBV9 and TRBJ2-1, with TRBD1 identical over 9 bases. The CDR3 is 16 residues long. Germline loops: CDR1 SGDLS, CDR2 YYNGEE. V was clipped by 3 bases and J by 5 bases; unmatched bases: 9. The CDR3 is CASSAHSGTGNNEQFF. The CDR3, as DNA: TGTGCCAGCAGCGCTCATTCCGGGACAGGGAACAATGAGCAGTTCTTC.

The chain combines TRBV5-1 with TRBJ2-1, with 11 bases lining up with TRBD2. The J segment lost 7 bases and the V segment lost 0 bases, leaving 3 bases of the junction unmatched. The germline V gene has CDR1 SGHRS and CDR2 YFSETQ. The CDR3 length is 15 residues. Written as DNA, the CDR3 is TGCGCCAGCAGCTTGGGTAGCGGGGGGGTTAATGAGCAGTTCTTC. As protein: CASSLGSGGVNEQFF.

The chain couples TRBV9 to TRBJ1-3, with D unresolved. CDR3 size: 17 residues. V was cut by 3 bases and J by 0 bases, with 16 bases left in between. Germline lookup yields CDR1 SGDLS and CDR2 YYNGEE. The CDR3 region has the DNA TGTGCCAGCAGCGCGGAGAGCTACTCACACTCTGGAAACACCATATATTTT. Translated: CASSAESYSHSGNTIYF.

This rearrangement joins TRBV29-1 to TRBJ2-3; TRBD2 aligns across 10 bases. The J segment lost 3 bases and the V segment lost 2 bases, leaving 5 bases of the junction unmatched. The CDR3 has 15 residues. Germline CDR1 and CDR2: SQVTM and ANQGSEA. The CDR3 sequence: CSVESGAGGTDTQYF. CDR3 coding DNA: TGCAGCGTTGAATCAGGAGCGGGAGGGACAGATACGCAGTATTTT.

The gene calls are TRBV2 and TRBJ2-2; TRBD1 matches 11 bases. J was trimmed by 3 bases and V by 6 bases; bases with no gene match: 12. CDR1 and CDR2 from the germline V gene are SNHLY and FYNNEI. The CDR3 is 18 residues long. CDR3 sequence reads: CASRQTIGQGADTGELFF. The DNA of the CDR3 is TGTGCCAGCAGGCAAACAATTGGACAGGGGGCAGACACCGGGGAGCTGTTTTTT.

In DNA form, the CDR3 reads TGCGCCAGCAGCTCCCCGGATACGCAGTATTTT. This gives the protein CASSSPDTQYF. V gene TRBV5-1 combines with J gene TRBJ2-3, with D hard to call. The CDR3 extends over 11 amino acids. V dropped 3 bases and J dropped 6 bases, with 5 bases sitting between them. CDR1 is SGHRS and CDR2 is YFSETQ in the germline V gene.

V gene TRBV21-1 combines with J gene TRBJ1-3; no DNA check was done on the table's D call, TRBD1. TRBV21-1 is tagged as a pseudogene. The CDR3 consists of 16 residues. The CDR3 loop is CASSKVDRGLGNTIYF. The CDR3 DNA is TGTGCCAGCAGCAAAGTAGACAGGGGGCTCGGAAACACCATATATTTT.

This chain links TRBV2 with TRBJ2-3, with TRBD2 matching over 8 bases. This CDR3 is built from 16 residues. CDR1 SNHLY and CDR2 FYNNEI come from the germline V gene. With 2 bases clipped from V and 0 bases from J, the junction kept 4 bases outside the gene matches. The CDR3 region has the DNA TGTGCCAGCAGTGAAACTAGCGGTACTAGCACAGATACGCAGTATTTT. Amino acid sequence: CASSETSGTSTDTQYF.

V gene TRBV14 combines with J gene TRBJ1-2; TRBD1 matches at 7 bases. This CDR3 has 14 amino acids. The germline V gene has CDR1 SGHDN and CDR2 FVKESK. V was pared by 4 bases and J by 3 bases, with 5 bases of the junction left unmatched. In DNA form, the CDR3 reads TGTGCCAGCAGCCCCCTACAGGGGTACTATGGCTACACCTTC. Protein sequence: CASSPLQGYYGYTF.

This clone came up a few times. V and J are TRBV6-5 and TRBJ1-1, with D perhaps matching TRBD1 (5 bases). V lost 5 bases and J 4 bases, leaving 17 bases between the germline ends. Germline CDR1 reads MNHEY; CDR2 reads SVGAGI. The CDR3 extends over 15 amino acids. CDR3 sequence: CASSRSRDLITEAFF. As DNA, the CDR3 is TGTGCCAGCAGTCGATCCAGGGACTTGATCACTGAAGCTTTCTTT.

The chain recombines TRBV5-1 with TRBJ1-1, with D possibly TRBD1 on 6 matching bases. The germline gives CDR1 SGHRS, CDR2 YFSETQ. V was trimmed by 4 bases and J by 1 base, leaving 14 bases between them. This CDR3 comprises 15 residues. The CDR3 spells CASSDRPGANTEAFF. The DNA for the CDR3 is TGCGCCAGCAGCGACAGGCCCGGGGCGAACACTGAAGCTTTCTTT.

The chain joins TRBV18 to TRBJ1-5, with D unclear. Per germline, CDR1 KGHSH and CDR2 LQKENI. V was trimmed by 2 bases and J by 0 bases, leaving 5 bases between them. The CDR3 is 14 residues long. The CDR3 region has the DNA TGTGCCAGCTCACCAGCAGATAGCAATCAGCCCCAGCATTTT. Translated, it gives CASSPADSNQPQHF.

This chain uses TRBV7-3 with TRBJ2-2; 7 bases map to TRBD2. Germline V gene data show CDR1 as SGHTA and CDR2 as FQGTGA. V was pared by 5 bases and J by 0 bases, with 3 bases of the junction left unmatched. The CDR3 length is 15 residues. The CDR3, as DNA: TGTGCCAGCAGCCGGGGAGGGACGAACACCGGGGAGCTGTTTTTT. Translated: CASSRGGTNTGELFF.

V gene TRBV9 combines with J gene TRBJ1-2, with D perhaps TRBD1 (5 bases). The V end was cut by 1 base, the J end by 3 bases, with 10 bases between. The CDR3 is 14 residues long. CDR1 and CDR2 from the germline V gene are SGDLS and YYNGEE. As DNA, the CDR3 is TGTGCCAGCAGCGTATGGGGCGGGGACTATGGCTACACCTTC. It codes for CASSVWGGDYGYTF.

The genes are TRBV2 and TRBJ2-7; 11 bases line up with TRBD1. The V gene end was trimmed by 5 bases and the J gene end by 2 bases; junction bases not matched to a gene: 8. The CDR3 sequence is 16 residues long. The germline V gene encodes CDR1 SNHLY and CDR2 FYNNEI. This CDR3 is CASSRTGGIRTYEQYF. DNA for the CDR3: TGTGCCAGCAGTAGGACAGGGGGCATCCGCACCTACGAGCAGTACTTC.

V usage is TRBV11-2 and J usage is TRBJ1-6; no firm D call. The CDR3 contains 17 residues. In germline, CDR1 is SGHAT, CDR2 FQNNGV. Trimming cost V 5 bases and J 6 bases, with 20 bases left between them. For the CDR3, the DNA is TGTGCCAGCAGCCCTGGGCCTGCCGGACGGGGTAATTCACCCCTCCACTTT. Its translation is CASSPGPAGRGNSPLHF.

The rearrangement uses TRBV27 and TRBJ2-4; D might be TRBD2 (5 bases). With 1 base removed from V and 0 bases from J, the gap between germline ends came to 13 bases. Per germline, CDR1 MNHEY and CDR2 SMNVEV (reference sequence). The CDR3 contains 17 residues. The CDR3 here is CASSLYSGGLAKNIQYF. For the CDR3, the DNA is TGTGCCAGCAGTTTATACTCCGGTGGACTAGCCAAAAACATTCAGTACTTC.

This chain joins TRBV18 and TRBJ2-1, with TRBD2 matching 7 bases. The germline V gene encodes CDR1 KGHSH and CDR2 LQKENI. Trimming removed 3 bases from V and 1 base from J; junction bases left unmatched: 9. The CDR3 sequence is 17 residues long. Here the CDR3 reads CASSPQAGGGSYNEQFF. The CDR3 DNA sequence: TGTGCCAGCTCACCCCAGGCAGGCGGGGGATCCTACAATGAGCAGTTCTTC.

This sequence joins TRBV28 and TRBJ2-7, with D perhaps TRBD1 (5 bases). V was cut by 0 bases and J by 0 bases, with 6 bases left in between. CDR1 and CDR2 from the germline V gene are MDHEN and SYDVKM. The CDR3 is 14 amino acids. CDR3 nucleotide sequence: TGTGCCAGCAGTTTATGGCAGGGCTCCTACGAGCAGTACTTC. Protein sequence: CASSLWQGSYEQYF.

This sequence joins TRBV6-4 and TRBJ1-1; a weak D match, TRBD1 (6 bases). Germline values: CDR1 MRHNA, CDR2 SNTAGT. The CDR3 has 14 amino acids. Trimming removed 6 bases at V and 1 base at J, with 12 bases between. The DNA of the CDR3 is TGTGCCAGCAGGTTGGGGGGGCAGAACACTGAAGCTTTCTTT. It yields the protein CASRLGGQNTEAFF.

V and J are TRBV2 and TRBJ2-7, with 7 bases identical to TRBD1. This CDR3 has 14 residues. After removal of 5 bases from V and 2 bases from J, the junction contained 6 bases not matched to a gene. The germline gives CDR1 SNHLY, CDR2 FYNNEI. CDR3 DNA sequence: TGTGCCAGCAGTCCGGGACAGAGCACCTACGAGCAGTACTTC. Its protein product is CASSPGQSTYEQYF.

CDR3 protein: CASSAGPSIGDTQYF. CDR3 nucleotides: TGTGCCAGTAGTGCGGGACCGTCAATTGGAGATACGCAGTATTTT. This chain joins TRBV19 and TRBJ2-3; D might be TRBD2 (6 bases). Per germline, CDR1 LNHDA and CDR2 SQIVND (reference sequence). The CDR3 is 15 residues long. Trimming took 5 bases from V and 5 from J, leaving 17 bases between them.

The chain couples TRBV9 to TRBJ1-4; D remains unclear. Trimming pared 0 bases from V and 0 bases from J, leaving 9 bases between. The CDR3 loop spans 16 amino acids. Germline V gives CDR1 SGDLS, CDR2 YYNGEE. CDR3 sequence: CASSVGISPTNEKLFF. The CDR3, as DNA: TGTGCCAGCAGCGTAGGTATTAGTCCAACTAATGAAAAACTGTTTTTT.

This chain uses TRBV11-1 with TRBJ2-7, with a tentative D call TRBD2 (6 bases). This CDR3 region has 16 residues. Germline CDR1 SGHAT, CDR2 FQDESV (reference sequence). V shed 2 bases and J shed 0 bases, with 14 bases lying between them. Here the CDR3 reads CASSLIRGTYSYEQYF. The DNA of the CDR3 is TGTGCCAGCAGCTTAATTCGGGGGACGTACTCCTACGAGCAGTACTTC.

The V call is TRBV7-9, the J call TRBJ1-3; weak D call: TRBD1 (5 bases). Trimming cost V 5 bases and J 0 bases, with 14 bases left between them. This CDR3 is 16 amino acids long. Germline CDR1 and CDR2: SEHNR and FQNEAQ (reference sequence). CDR3 DNA: TGTGCCAGCAGCCGTTGGGAGGGGTCCTCTGGAAACACCATATATTTT. Residues: CASSRWEGSSGNTIYF.

The chain recombines TRBV27 with TRBJ2-5, with D perhaps matching TRBD1 (6 bases). The end of the DNA aligns better with TRBJ2-7, so the J call may be wrong. Germline V gives CDR1 MNHEY, CDR2 SMNVEV (reference sequence). There are 16 residues in the CDR3. For the CDR3, the DNA is TGTGCCAGCAGTTCTAAGGACAGAGGTTACTCCTACGAGCAGTACTTC. Translation gives CASSSKDRGYSYEQYF.